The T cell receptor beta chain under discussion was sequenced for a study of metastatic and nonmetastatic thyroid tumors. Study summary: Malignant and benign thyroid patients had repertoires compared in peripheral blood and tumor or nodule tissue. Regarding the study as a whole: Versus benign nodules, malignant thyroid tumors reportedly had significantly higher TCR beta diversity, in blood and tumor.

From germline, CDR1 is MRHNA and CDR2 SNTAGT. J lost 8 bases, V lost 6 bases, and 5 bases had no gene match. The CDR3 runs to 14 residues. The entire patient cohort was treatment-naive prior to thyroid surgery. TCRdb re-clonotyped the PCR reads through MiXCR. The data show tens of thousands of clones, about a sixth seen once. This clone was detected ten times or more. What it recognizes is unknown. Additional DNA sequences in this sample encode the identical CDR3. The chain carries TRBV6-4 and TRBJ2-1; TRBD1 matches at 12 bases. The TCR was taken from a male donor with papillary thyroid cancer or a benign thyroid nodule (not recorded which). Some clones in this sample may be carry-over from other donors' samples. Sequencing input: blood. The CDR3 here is CASSTGTGGDEQFF. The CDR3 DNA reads TGTGCCAGCAGCACTGGGACAGGGGGCGATGAGCAGTTCTTC.